Shown below are 22 T cell receptor beta chains from a single sample sequenced in a study of blood T cell repertoires in COVID-19. The data were produced by immunoSEQ multiplex PCR, yet TCRdb's version contains in-frame clones alone and is incomplete. Here the sample spans tens of thousands of clones, approximately 83% being singletons. Source material: peripheral blood. These receptors were collected from a human donor in a cohort sampled during active COVID-19.

The CDR3 bases are TGTGCCAGCAGCTGGAACAGGGGGCTGAGTGGCTACACCTTC. Translated: CASSWNRGLSGYTF. This chain uses TRBV5-8 with TRBJ1-2, with TRBD1 matching 9 bases. The CDR3 runs to 14 residues. J gave up 7 bases and V 3 bases, and 7 bases lay outside the gene matches. Germline CDR1 SGHTS, CDR2 YDEGEE. The full variable domain, with the rest looked up from reference TRBV5-8 and TRBJ1-2, is EAGVTQSPTHLIKTRGQQATLRCSPISGHTSVYWYQQALGLGLQFLLWYDEGEERNRGNFPPRFSGRQFPNYSSELNVNALELEDSALYLCASSWNRGLSGYTFGSGTRLTVV.

The chain is built from TRBV30 and TRBJ2-3; 12 nucleotides align to TRBD2. The V gene end was trimmed by 8 bases and the J gene end by 2 bases; junction bases not matched to a gene: 2. Germline CDR1 is GTSNPN and CDR2 is SVGIG (reference sequence). The length of the CDR3 is 13 residues. CDR3 sequence: CAGLAGTTDTQYF. CDR3 sequence (DNA): TGTGCCGGACTAGCGGGGACCACAGATACGCAGTATTTT. Using reference TRBV30 and TRBJ2-3 for the parts outside the CDR3, the full variable domain is SQTIHQWPATLVQPVGSPLSLECTVEGTSNPNLYWYRQAAGRGLQLLFYSVGIGQISSEVPQNLSASRPQDRQFILSSKKLLLSDSGFYLCAGLAGTTDTQYFGPGTRLTVL.

The J gene is TRBJ2-3, the V gene TRBV19; a weak D match, TRBD2 (6 bases). From germline, CDR1 is LNHDA and CDR2 SQIVND (reference sequence). The CDR3 sequence is 18 residues long. Trimming stripped 7 bases from V and 7 bases from J, with 30 bases between. CDR3 sequence: CASTPKELGLPRRHTQYF. The CDR3, as DNA: TGTGCCAGTACCCCGAAGGAGCTTGGACTACCACGTCGGCATACGCAGTATTTT.

The chain recombines TRBV5-6 with TRBJ1-1; D call uncertain. The CDR3 has 12 residues. Between the trimmed V and J ends, which lost 4 bases and 1 base, there was a span of 5 bases. Germline V gene data show CDR1 as SGHDT and CDR2 as YYEEEE. Here the CDR3 reads CASSVRNTEAFF. The CDR3 nucleotides are TGTGCCAGCAGCGTGAGGAACACTGAAGCTTTCTTT.

The chain carries TRBV3-1 (or the pseudogene TRBV3-2) and TRBJ2-7; D is unclear. The length of the CDR3 is 13 residues. Trimming cost V 5 bases and J 1 base, with 9 bases left between them. The germline V gene has CDR1 LGHDT and CDR2 YNNKEL (reference sequence). The CDR3 DNA is TGTGCCAGCAGCATCGCTAGGTCCTACGAGCAGTACTTC. This gives the protein CASSIARSYEQYF.

J is TRBJ2-7 and V is TRBV19, with D possibly matching TRBD2 (5 bases). This CDR3 comprises 15 residues. V was pared by 4 bases and J by 2 bases, with 15 bases between. CDR1 is LNHDA and CDR2 is SQIVND in the germline V gene (reference sequence). The chain's CDR3 is CASSTNGKGPYEQYF. The CDR3 DNA follows: TGTGCCAGTAGTACGAACGGGAAGGGTCCCTACGAGCAGTACTTC.

This chain links TRBV25-1 with TRBJ2-1; TRBD2 agrees at 7 bases. The J segment lost 5 bases and the V segment lost 4 bases, leaving 5 bases of the junction unmatched. The germline CDR1 and CDR2 sequences are MGHDK and SYGVNS. CDR3 length equals 14 residues. The CDR3 region is CASSVASGNNEQFF. CDR3 bases: TGTGCCAGCAGTGTGGCAAGCGGGAACAATGAGCAGTTCTTC.

The V gene is TRBV6-1, the J gene TRBJ1-3, with 8 bases fitting TRBD1. CDR1 and CDR2 (germline): MNHNS, SASEGT. J lost 4 bases, V lost 3 bases, and 8 bases had no gene match. The CDR3 length is 16 residues. The CDR3 DNA follows: TGTGCCAGCAGTGACAGGGGGCTAACGTCCGGAAACACCATATATTTT. It is translated as CASSDRGLTSGNTIYF.

J is TRBJ2-7 and V is TRBV12-3 or TRBV12-4; the D gene is possibly TRBD1 (5 bases). The CDR3 sequence is 12 residues long. V was clipped by 5 bases and J by 6 bases, with 11 bases between them. The CDR3 region has the DNA TGTGCCAGCAGTCATCCAGGGCTCGAGCAGTACTTC. It encodes CASSHPGLEQYF.

The chain employs TRBV28 and TRBJ1-2; D possibly corresponds to TRBD1 (5 bases). There are 15 residues in the CDR3. Germline CDR1 and CDR2: MDHEN and SYDVKM. Trimming removed 2 bases at V and 4 bases at J, with 14 bases between. This CDR3 reads CASSLVKGEGYGYTF. The DNA of the CDR3 is TGTGCCAGCAGTTTAGTAAAAGGGGAAGGCTATGGCTACACCTTC.

The rearrangement uses TRBV9 and TRBJ1-2; the D gene is possibly TRBD1 (5 bases). CDR1 is SGDLS and CDR2 is YYNGEE in the germline V gene. The CDR3 covers 14 residues. V was clipped by 0 bases and J by 6 bases, with 12 bases between them. As DNA, the CDR3 is TGTGCCAGCAGCGTAGCTAAAAGGGGCGATGGCTACACCTTC. It encodes CASSVAKRGDGYTF.

The rearrangement uses TRBV5-1 and TRBJ2-3; the D gene is possibly TRBD2 (6 bases). This CDR3 comprises 16 residues. Per germline, CDR1 SGHRS and CDR2 YFSETQ. V was shortened by 0 bases and J by 0 bases, with 11 bases between the two germline ends. CDR3 in DNA: TGCGCCAGCAGCTTGGTAGCGGTACCTAGCACAGATACGCAGTATTTT. Amino acids: CASSLVAVPSTDTQYF.

The genes are TRBV6-5 and TRBJ2-7; D perhaps matches TRBD2 (6 bases). From germline, CDR1 is MNHEY and CDR2 SVGAGI. This CDR3 contains 13 residues. Between the trimmed V and J ends, which lost 6 bases and 4 bases, there was a span of 13 bases. The CDR3 spells CASSASGVYEQYF. The CDR3 DNA is TGTGCCAGCAGCGCGTCGGGGGTTTACGAGCAGTACTTC.

This clone appeared once. The chain is built from TRBV29-1 and TRBJ1-1; no firm D call. The CDR3 consists of 14 residues. Germline V gene sequence: CDR1 SQVTM, CDR2 ANQGSEA. Trimming stripped 7 bases from V and 4 bases from J, with 19 bases between. As DNA, the CDR3 is TGCAGCGCAGGAGATGGAGGGCCGGGCACTGAAGCTTTCTTT. The encoded protein is CSAGDGGPGTEAFF. The full variable domain, with the rest looked up from reference TRBV29-1 and TRBJ1-1, is SAVISQKPSRDICQRGTSLTIQCQVDSQVTMMFWYRQQPGQSLTLIATANQGSEATYESGFVIDKFPISRPNLTFSTLTVSNMSPEDSSIYLCSAGDGGPGTEAFFGQGTRLTVV.

This sequence joins TRBV28 and TRBJ2-5, with 14 bases fitting TRBD2. The CDR3 runs 16 residues. After removal of 8 bases from V and 7 bases from J, the junction contained 12 bases not matched to a gene. The V gene's germline CDR1 is MDHEN and CDR2 SYDVKM. CDR3 in amino acids: CASVSPGLAGAGTQYF. CDR3 coding DNA: TGTGCCAGCGTCTCTCCGGGACTAGCGGGGGCCGGGACCCAGTACTTC.

The genes are TRBV9 and TRBJ2-2, with D possibly being TRBD2 (6 bases). The V end was cut by 0 bases, the J end by 7 bases, with 16 bases between. The CDR3 runs to 16 residues. Per the germline V gene, CDR1 is SGDLS and CDR2 is YYNGEE. CDR3 region: CASSVDGTTRGGELFF. The CDR3 DNA sequence: TGTGCCAGCAGCGTAGACGGGACGACTAGGGGCGGGGAGCTGTTTTTT.

The chain recombines TRBV10-2 with TRBJ2-5; possible D gene TRBD2, 6 bases. Germline lookup yields CDR1 WSHSY and CDR2 SAAADI. V was clipped by 2 bases and J by 5 bases, with 9 bases between them. CDR3 size: 13 residues. CDR3 DNA: TGCGCCAGCAGTGAGAGGCTAGCGGAGACCCAGTACTTC. Residues: CASSERLAETQYF.

This chain uses TRBV20-1 with TRBJ2-1; TRBD2 is a possible D gene (6 bases). The V end was cut by 6 bases, the J end by 10 bases, with 13 bases between. This CDR3 region has 11 residues. CDR1 is DFQATT and CDR2 is SNEGSKA in the germline V gene (reference sequence). CDR3 DNA: TGCAGTGCCCGTCCGCTAGCGGAGCAGTTCTTC. It translates to CSARPLAEQFF.

The chain couples TRBV7-8 to TRBJ1-4; TRBD1 agrees at 8 bases. CDR1 is SGHVS, CDR2 FQNEAQ, per germline. This CDR3 region has 15 residues. Germline trimming cut 5 bases from V and 5 bases from J; bases unmatched to any gene: 7. CDR3 sequence: CASSTDRGSNEKLFF. CDR3 nucleotides: TGTGCCAGCAGCACCGACAGGGGTTCCAATGAAAAACTGTTTTTT.

This clone showed up just once. The chain joins TRBV19 to TRBJ1-5; 7 bases agree with TRBD1. The CDR3 is made up of 16 amino acids. Germline V gene data show CDR1 as LNHDA and CDR2 as SQIVND (reference sequence). Germline trimming cut 1 base from V and 0 bases from J; bases unmatched to any gene: 3. CDR3 sequence reads: CASSIGRGYSNQPQHF. DNA for the CDR3: TGTGCCAGTAGTATAGGCAGGGGGTATAGCAATCAGCCCCAGCATTTT.

The chain links TRBV2 to TRBJ1-1; 7 bases align to TRBD1. The CDR3 length is 13 residues. V lost 5 bases to trimming and J lost 5 bases; unmatched junction nucleotides: 5. Germline lookup yields CDR1 SNHLY and CDR2 FYNNEI. The CDR3 bases are TGTGCCAGCAGTAACGACAGGGTGACTGAAGCTTTCTTT. Its translation: CASSNDRVTEAFF.

The chain joins TRBV27 to TRBJ2-7; 9 nucleotides align to TRBD1. Germline-derived CDR1 and CDR2 are MNHEY and SMNVEV (reference sequence). V shed 5 bases and J 4 bases; nucleotides not matched to a gene: 6. This CDR3 is 14 amino acids long. CDR3 protein: CASSKGQGRYEQYF. CDR3 nucleotides: TGTGCCAGCAGTAAAGGACAGGGGAGGTACGAGCAGTACTTC.